This T cell receptor (beta chain) was sequenced in a study of shared clonotypes between healthy human individuals. As for the study in general: Samples came from a couple of female and a few male donors aged 18 to 49.

Profiling relied on immunoSEQ multiplex PCR, and the TCRdb table lists in-frame clones only, not all of them. Seen here are approximately 500,000 clones, about 95% observed once, and the top ten hold approximately 0.062%. J was trimmed by 4 bases and V by 8 bases; bases with no gene match: 12. Germline V gene lookup returns CDR1 LNHDA and CDR2 SQIVND (reference sequence). CDR3 length: 16 amino acids. Within Nashville, Tennessee resided all donors, each a Caucasian adult. The TCR comes from a woman in her thirties in good health. The chain recombines TRBV19 with TRBJ2-7, with 12 positions matching TRBD2. Specimen: naive CD4+ T cells sorted from blood. The subset here: CD45RA+ positively selected. The CDR3 DNA reads as TGTGCCAGTCAAAGACTAGCGGGAGTAGAGGGTTACGAGCAGTACTTC. This gives the protein CASQRLAGVEGYEQYF.